This TCR beta chain emerged from a study of patients and donors after allogeneic stem cell transplantation. TCRdb re-analysed the RT-PCR reads in MiXCR, keeping a single row per CDR3 protein. The sample consists of 2,700 or so distinct CDR3 sequences, about 17% of them appearing once. This clonotype occurred a few times. The germline V gene has CDR1 SGHAT and CDR2 FQNNGV. J gave up 5 bases and V 7 bases, and 10 bases lay outside the gene matches. This CDR3 has 15 residues. The sequence came from a human donor who was either an allogeneic HSCT recipient or a stem cell or donor lymphocyte infusion donor (not recorded which). It is not recorded whose cells these are; they may come from a transplant donor. Sequencing was performed on blood, either unsorted or a sorted T cell fraction (not recorded which). The rearrangement uses TRBV11-2 and TRBJ2-5; TRBD2 aligns across 10 bases. This CDR3 reads CASKSASGRMETQYF. The DNA of the CDR3 is TGTGCCAGCAAATCAGCTAGCGGGAGAATGGAGACCCAGTACTTC.